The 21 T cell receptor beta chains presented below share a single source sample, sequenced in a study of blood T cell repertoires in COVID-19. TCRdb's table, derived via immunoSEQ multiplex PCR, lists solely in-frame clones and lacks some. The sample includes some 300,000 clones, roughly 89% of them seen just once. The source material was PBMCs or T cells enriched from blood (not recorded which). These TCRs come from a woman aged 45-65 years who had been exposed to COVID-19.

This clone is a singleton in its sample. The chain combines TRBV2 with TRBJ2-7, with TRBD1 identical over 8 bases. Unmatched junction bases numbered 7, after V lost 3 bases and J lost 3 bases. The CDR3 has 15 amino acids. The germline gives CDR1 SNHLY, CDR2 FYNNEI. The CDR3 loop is CASSELLGTGYEQYF. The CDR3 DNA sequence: TGTGCCAGCAGTGAGTTACTGGGGACAGGCTACGAGCAGTACTTC.

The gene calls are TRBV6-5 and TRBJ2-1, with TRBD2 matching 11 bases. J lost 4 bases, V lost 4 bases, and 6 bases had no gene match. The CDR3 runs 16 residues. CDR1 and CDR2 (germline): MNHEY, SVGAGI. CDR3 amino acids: CASSSRLAGFYNEQFF. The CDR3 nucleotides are TGTGCCAGCAGTTCCCGACTAGCGGGGTTTTACAATGAGCAGTTCTTC.

The CDR3 coding sequence is TGTGCCAGCAGCTTTAGCGGGGGGGCCTGGGGCACAGATACGCAGTATTTT. This gives the protein CASSFSGGAWGTDTQYF. The chain uses TRBV5-4 and TRBJ2-3; 11 nucleotides align to TRBD2. This CDR3 is 17 amino acids long. The J segment lost 1 base and the V segment lost 2 bases, leaving 6 bases of the junction unmatched. CDR1 SGHNT and CDR2 YYREEE come from the germline V gene (reference sequence).

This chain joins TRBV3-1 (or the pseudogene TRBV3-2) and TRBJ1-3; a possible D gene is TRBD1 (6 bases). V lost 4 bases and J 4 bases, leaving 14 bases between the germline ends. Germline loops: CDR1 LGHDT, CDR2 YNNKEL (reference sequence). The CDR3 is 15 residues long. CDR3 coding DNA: TGTGCCAGCAGCCTTACAGGGTTCTTCGGAAACACCATATATTTT. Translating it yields CASSLTGFFGNTIYF.

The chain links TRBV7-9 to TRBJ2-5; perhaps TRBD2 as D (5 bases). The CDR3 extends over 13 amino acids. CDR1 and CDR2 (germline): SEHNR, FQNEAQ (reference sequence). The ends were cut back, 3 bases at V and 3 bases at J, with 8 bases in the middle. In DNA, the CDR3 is TGTGCCAGCAGCTTCTCCGGGGAAGAGACCCAGTACTTC. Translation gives CASSFSGEETQYF.

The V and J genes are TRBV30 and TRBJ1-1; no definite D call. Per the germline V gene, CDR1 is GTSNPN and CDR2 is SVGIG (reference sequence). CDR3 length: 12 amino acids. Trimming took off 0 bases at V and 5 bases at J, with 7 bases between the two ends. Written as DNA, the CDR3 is TGTGCCTGGAGTGTTACGGGGACTGAAGCTTTCTTT. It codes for CAWSVTGTEAFF.

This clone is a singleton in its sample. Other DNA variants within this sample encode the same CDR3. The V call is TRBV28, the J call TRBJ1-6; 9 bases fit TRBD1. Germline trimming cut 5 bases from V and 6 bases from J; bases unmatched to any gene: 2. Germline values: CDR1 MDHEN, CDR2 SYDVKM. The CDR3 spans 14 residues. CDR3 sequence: CASSLGQGNSPLHF. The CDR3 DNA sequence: TGTGCCAGCAGTCTGGGACAGGGTAATTCACCCCTCCACTTT.

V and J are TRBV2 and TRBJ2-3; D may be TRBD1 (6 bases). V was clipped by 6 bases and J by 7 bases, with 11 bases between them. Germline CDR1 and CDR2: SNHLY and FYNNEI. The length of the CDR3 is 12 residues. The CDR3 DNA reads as TGTGCCAGCAGCCAGGGGATGAATACGCAGTATTTT. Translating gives CASSQGMNTQYF.

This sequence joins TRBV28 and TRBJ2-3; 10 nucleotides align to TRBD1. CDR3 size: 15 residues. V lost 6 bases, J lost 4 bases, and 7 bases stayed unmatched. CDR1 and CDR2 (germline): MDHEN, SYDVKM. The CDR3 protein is CASRVTGGESDTQYF. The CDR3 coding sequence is TGTGCCAGCAGAGTGACAGGGGGCGAATCAGATACGCAGTATTTT.

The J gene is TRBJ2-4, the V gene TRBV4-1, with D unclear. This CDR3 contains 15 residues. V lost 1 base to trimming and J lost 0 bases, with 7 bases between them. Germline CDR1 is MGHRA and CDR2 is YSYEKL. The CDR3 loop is CASSQGQLAKNIQYF. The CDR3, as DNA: TGCGCCAGCAGCCAAGGTCAATTAGCCAAAAACATTCAGTACTTC.

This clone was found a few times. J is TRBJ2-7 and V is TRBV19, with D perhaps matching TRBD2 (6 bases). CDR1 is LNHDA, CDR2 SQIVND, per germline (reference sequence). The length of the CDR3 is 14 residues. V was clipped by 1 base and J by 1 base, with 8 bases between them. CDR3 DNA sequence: TGTGCCAGTAGTATAGTTAGCGGATCCTACGAGCAGTACTTC. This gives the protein CASSIVSGSYEQYF.

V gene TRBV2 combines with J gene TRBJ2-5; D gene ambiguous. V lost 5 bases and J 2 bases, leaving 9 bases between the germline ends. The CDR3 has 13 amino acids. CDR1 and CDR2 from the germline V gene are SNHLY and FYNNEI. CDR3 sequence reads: CASSLDNQETQYF. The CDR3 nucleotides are TGTGCCAGCAGTCTCGACAATCAAGAGACCCAGTACTTC.

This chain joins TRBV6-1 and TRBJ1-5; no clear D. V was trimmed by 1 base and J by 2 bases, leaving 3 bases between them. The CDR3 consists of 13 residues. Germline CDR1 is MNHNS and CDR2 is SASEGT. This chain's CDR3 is CASSEVGNQPQHF. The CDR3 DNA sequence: TGTGCCAGCAGTGAAGTCGGCAATCAGCCCCAGCATTTT.

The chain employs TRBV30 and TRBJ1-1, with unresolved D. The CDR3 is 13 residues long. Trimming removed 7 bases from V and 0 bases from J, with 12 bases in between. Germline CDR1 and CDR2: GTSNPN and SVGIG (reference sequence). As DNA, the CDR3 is TGTGCCTCCCAAGCGGGGATGAACACTGAAGCTTTCTTT. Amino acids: CASQAGMNTEAFF.

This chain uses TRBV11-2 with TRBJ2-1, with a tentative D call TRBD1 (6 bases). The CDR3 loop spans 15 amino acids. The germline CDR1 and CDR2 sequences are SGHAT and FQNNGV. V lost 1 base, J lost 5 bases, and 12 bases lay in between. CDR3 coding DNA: TGTGCCAGCAGCTTAGGGCAGGGGTACGACAATGAGCAGTTCTTC. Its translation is CASSLGQGYDNEQFF.

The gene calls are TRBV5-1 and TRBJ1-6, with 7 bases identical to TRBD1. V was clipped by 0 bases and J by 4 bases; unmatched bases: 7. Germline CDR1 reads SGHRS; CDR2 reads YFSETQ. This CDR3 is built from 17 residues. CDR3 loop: CASSLAGTAPYNSPLHF. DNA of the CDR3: TGCGCCAGCAGCTTGGCCGGGACAGCACCATATAATTCACCCCTCCACTTT.

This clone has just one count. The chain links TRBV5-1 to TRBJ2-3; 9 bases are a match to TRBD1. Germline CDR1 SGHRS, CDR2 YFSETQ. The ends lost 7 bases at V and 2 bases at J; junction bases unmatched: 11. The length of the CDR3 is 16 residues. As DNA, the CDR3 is TGCGCCAGCTCCAATGGAGGGACAGGGTTCACAGATACGCAGTATTTT. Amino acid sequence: CASSNGGTGFTDTQYF.

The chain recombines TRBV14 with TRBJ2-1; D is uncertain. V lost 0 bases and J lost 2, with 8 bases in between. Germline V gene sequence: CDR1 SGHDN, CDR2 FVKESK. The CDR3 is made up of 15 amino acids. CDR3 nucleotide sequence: TGTGCCAGCAGCCAAGAGCCAGGCACCTACAATGAGCAGTTCTTC. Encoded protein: CASSQEPGTYNEQFF.

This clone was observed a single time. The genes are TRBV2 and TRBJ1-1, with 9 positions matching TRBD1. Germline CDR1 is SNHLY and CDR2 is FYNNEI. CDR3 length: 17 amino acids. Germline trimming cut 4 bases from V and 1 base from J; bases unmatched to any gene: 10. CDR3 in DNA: TGTGCCAGCAGTGTCTACAGGGGGCAGTGGAGGAACACTGAAGCTTTCTTT. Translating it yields CASSVYRGQWRNTEAFF.

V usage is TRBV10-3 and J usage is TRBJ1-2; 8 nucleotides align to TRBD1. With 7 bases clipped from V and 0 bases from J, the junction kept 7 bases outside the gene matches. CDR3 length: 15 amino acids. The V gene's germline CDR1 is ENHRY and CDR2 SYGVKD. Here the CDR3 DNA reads TGTGCCATCACTTCCGGGACAGGTGCTAACTATGGCTACACCTTC. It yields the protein CAITSGTGANYGYTF.

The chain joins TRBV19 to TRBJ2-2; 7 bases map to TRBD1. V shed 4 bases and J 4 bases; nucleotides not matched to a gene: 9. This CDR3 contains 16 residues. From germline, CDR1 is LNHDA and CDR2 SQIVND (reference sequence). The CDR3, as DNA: TGTGCCAGTAGTACGTACAGGGGATCGAGCACCGGGGAGCTGTTTTTT. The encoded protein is CASSTYRGSSTGELFF.